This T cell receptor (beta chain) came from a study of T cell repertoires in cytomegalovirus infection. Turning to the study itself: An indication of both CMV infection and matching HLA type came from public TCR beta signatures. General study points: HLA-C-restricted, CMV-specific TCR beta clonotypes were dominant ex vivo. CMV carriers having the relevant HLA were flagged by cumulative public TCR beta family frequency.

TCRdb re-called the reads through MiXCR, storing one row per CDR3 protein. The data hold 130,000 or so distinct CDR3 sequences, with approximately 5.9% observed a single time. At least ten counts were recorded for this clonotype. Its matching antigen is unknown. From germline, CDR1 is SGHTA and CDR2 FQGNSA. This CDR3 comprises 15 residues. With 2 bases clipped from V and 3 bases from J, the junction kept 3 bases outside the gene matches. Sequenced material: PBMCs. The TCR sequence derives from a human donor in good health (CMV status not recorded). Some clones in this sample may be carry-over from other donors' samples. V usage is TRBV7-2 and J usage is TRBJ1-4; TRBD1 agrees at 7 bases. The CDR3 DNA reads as TGTGCCAGCAGCTTACTGGGACAGCCTAATGAAAAACTGTTTTTT. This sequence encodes CASSLLGQPNEKLFF.